These T cell receptor beta chains were read from a single sample in a study of response to subunit inactivated influenza vaccine. TCRdb re-called the RT-PCR reads through MiXCR, storing one row per CDR3 protein. The sample contains roughly 180,000 distinct CDR3 sequences, roughly 8.7% of which appear only once. The sequences come from non-naive T cells sorted from PBMCs, collected on the day of vaccination. The receptors derive from a man between 50 and 59 years old who received an inactivated influenza vaccine. Each CDR3 is given without its conserved first and last residue. A D gene is named only where the DNA matches it firmly.

TRBD1,12,TRBV20-1,TRBJ2-5,SATGTGDQETQY
TRBD2,13,TRBV12-3/TRBV12-4,TRBJ2-2,ASKVAGANTGELF
NA,10,TRBV20-1,TRBJ1-5,SARDRAQPQH
NA,13,TRBV7-2,TRBJ1-4,ASSRTGGVNEKLF
NA,12,TRBV12-3/TRBV12-4,TRBJ2-7,ASRSPGHLYEQY
NA,13,TRBV12-3/TRBV12-4,TRBJ1-2,ASSQEGVMFHGYT
NA,12,TRBV7-2,TRBJ2-7,ASSPGWGPYEQY
NA,13,TRBV4-3,TRBJ1-4,ASSQEYRFNEKLF
NA,13,TRBV20-1,TRBJ2-7,SARDLLGTTYEQY
TRBD2,15,TRBV6-2/TRBV6-3,TRBJ2-1,ASRPLAGRSSYNEQF